This T cell receptor beta chain originates from a study of blood T cell repertoires in COVID-19. About the research overall: The samples span acute and convalescent COVID-19 from the United States, Italy and Spain.

Assay used: immunoSEQ multiplex PCR; TCRdb lists only in-frame clones, some missing. Among about 320,000 clones listed, about nine tenths were seen once. The sequence was obtained from a man aged 55 to 70 who had recovered from COVID-19. The sequenced sample consisted of PBMCs or T cells enriched from blood (not recorded which).

CDR3 DNA sequence: TGCGCCAGCAGCTTGGCCGCTAGCGGCCTGATAAATGAGCAGTTCTTC. Translated: CASSLAASGLINEQFF. The V gene is TRBV5-1, the J gene TRBJ2-1; 7 bases are shared with TRBD2. Germline CDR1 SGHRS, CDR2 YFSETQ. This CDR3 is 16 amino acids long. The J segment lost 7 bases and the V segment lost 0 bases, leaving 10 bases of the junction unmatched.